This is a list of T cell receptor beta chains from one sample in a study of T cell responses to AZD1222 COVID-19 vaccine. Some clones are missing from TCRdb's copy, which holds only in-frame ones; the method was immunoSEQ multiplex PCR. The data contain approximately 150,000 clones, about 90% of them singletons. Sequenced material: peripheral blood, taken 28 days after the second AZD1222 dose. The receptors derive from an adult who received the AZD1222 COVID-19 vaccine. The CDR3 runs from the conserved cysteine through the conserved F or W. A D gene is named only where the DNA matches it firmly. Only some rows state a clone size, as once, few, many or a class for expanded clones.

clone size	V gene	CDR3 length	J gene	D gene	CDR3 DNA	CDR3 protein
once	TRBV9	15	TRBJ1-4	NA	TGTGCCAGCAGCGTAGGTGGGTCAACTAATGAAAAACTGTTTTTT	CASSVGGSTNEKLFF
NA	TRBV7-2	17	TRBJ2-7	TRBD2	TGTGCCAGCAGCTCGTGGACTAGCGGGAGGTCTCCCCACGAGCAGTACTTC	CASSSWTSGRSPHEQYF
NA	TRBV6-5	16	TRBJ2-7	NA	TGTGCCAGCAGTTACTCGAGTAGGGGGAACAACTACGAGCAGTACTTC	CASSYSSRGNNYEQYF
NA	TRBV18	15	TRBJ1-1	NA	TGTGCCAGCTCACCCAGGCAGGCCTCCAACACTGAAGCTTTCTTT	CASSPRQASNTEAFF
NA	TRBV7-3	13	TRBJ2-1	NA	TGTGCCAGCAGCCCCTCAGACTACAATGAGCAGTTCTTC	CASSPSDYNEQFF
NA	TRBV18	16	TRBJ1-4	NA	TGTGCCAGCTCACAACGGACGGCCGCAACTAATGAAAAACTGTTTTTT	CASSQRTAATNEKLFF
NA	TRBV16	15	TRBJ2-5	TRBD2	TGTGCCAGCAGCTACGGGACTAGCGGGAGAGAGACCCAGTACTTC	CASSYGTSGRETQYF
NA	TRBV20-1	11	TRBJ1-1	NA	TGCAGTGCTCGCGGGGACACTGAAGCTTTCTTT	CSARGDTEAFF
NA	TRBV4-3	11	TRBJ2-7	NA	TGCGCCAGCAGCCAAGGGAACGAGCAGTACTTC	CASSQGNEQYF
NA	TRBV11-2	15	TRBJ2-7	NA	TGTGCCAGCAGCTTTCCTGGGGGGAGCACCCACGAGCAGTACTTC	CASSFPGGSTHEQYF
NA	TRBV7-9	13	TRBJ1-4	NA	TGTGCCAGCAGCTTATGGCAGGGAGAAAAACTGTTTTTT	CASSLWQGEKLFF
NA	TRBV24-1	14	TRBJ2-2	NA	TGTGCCACCAGTGATTTCCCTATCACCGGGGAGCTGTTTTTT	CATSDFPITGELFF
NA	TRBV7-8	17	TRBJ1-3	NA	TGTGCCAGCAGCCCTGATATGAAGTCCTACTCTGGAAACACCATATATTTT	CASSPDMKSYSGNTIYF
NA	TRBV5-1	14	TRBJ2-5	NA	TGCGCCAGCAGCCCAGCCCGGGGCCAAGAGACCCAGTACTTC	CASSPARGQETQYF
NA	TRBV2	11	TRBJ2-1	NA	TGTGCCAGCACCGACGGAATTGAGCAGTTCTTC	CASTDGIEQFF
NA	TRBV11-2	15	TRBJ2-1	NA	TGTGCCAGCAGCTACCTACGGGGGTCCTACAATGAGCAGTTCTTC	CASSYLRGSYNEQFF
NA	TRBV29-1	15	TRBJ2-3	NA	TGCAGCGGGTCGCGGGGACTTCCAAGCACAGATACGCAGTATTTT	CSGSRGLPSTDTQYF
NA	TRBV9	14	TRBJ2-1	NA	TGTGCCAGCAGCACACCCGACTACTACAATGAGCAGTTCTTC	CASSTPDYYNEQFF
once	TRBV5-4	16	TRBJ1-2	NA	TGTGCCAGCAAAGCCGCCGGGGGTACCCCCTTCTATGGCTACACCTTC	CASKAAGGTPFYGYTF
NA	TRBV2	12	TRBJ2-1	TRBD2	TGTGCCAGTGGGCGGGAGGGCAATGAGCAGTTCTTC	CASGREGNEQFF
NA	TRBV28	14	TRBJ1-1	NA	TGTGCCAGCAGTTTTCCAGGACGGGTCACTGAAGCTTTCTTT	CASSFPGRVTEAFF
once	TRBV5-1	14	TRBJ1-2	TRBD1	TGCGCCAGCAGCTTGGGGGGACAGGCCTATGGCTACACCTTC	CASSLGGQAYGYTF
NA	TRBV27	14	TRBJ2-5	NA	TGTGCCAGCAGTTTCGAAGGGCCTCATGGGACCCAGTACTTC	CASSFEGPHGTQYF
once	TRBV7-9	14	TRBJ1-1	NA	TGTGCCAGCAGCTTAGGACCGCAGGGTGGGGAGGCTTTCTTT	CASSLGPQGGEAFF
NA	TRBV6-2/TRBV6-3	13	TRBJ1-5	NA	TGTGCCAGCAGCTTCGGACCGCTTCAGCCCCAGCATTTT	CASSFGPLQPQHF
NA	TRBV5-1	14	TRBJ2-5	NA	TGCGCCAGCAGCCCCGGGACCCTCCAAGAGACCCAGTACTTC	CASSPGTLQETQYF